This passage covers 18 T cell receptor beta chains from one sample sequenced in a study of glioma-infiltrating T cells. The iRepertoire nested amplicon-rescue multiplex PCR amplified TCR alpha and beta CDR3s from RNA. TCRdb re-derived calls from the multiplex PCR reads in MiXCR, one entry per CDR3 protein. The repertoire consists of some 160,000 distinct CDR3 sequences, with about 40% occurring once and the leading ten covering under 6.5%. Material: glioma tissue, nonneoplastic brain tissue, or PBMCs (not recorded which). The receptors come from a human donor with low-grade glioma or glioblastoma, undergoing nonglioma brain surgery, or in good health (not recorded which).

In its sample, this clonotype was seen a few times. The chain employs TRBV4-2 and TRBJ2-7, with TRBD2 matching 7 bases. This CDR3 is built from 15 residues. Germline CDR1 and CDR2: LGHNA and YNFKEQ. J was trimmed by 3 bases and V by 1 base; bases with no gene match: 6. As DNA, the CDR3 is TGTGCCAGCAGCCAAGCGGCGGGAGCAAGCTACGAGCAGTACTTC. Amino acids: CASSQAAGASYEQYF.

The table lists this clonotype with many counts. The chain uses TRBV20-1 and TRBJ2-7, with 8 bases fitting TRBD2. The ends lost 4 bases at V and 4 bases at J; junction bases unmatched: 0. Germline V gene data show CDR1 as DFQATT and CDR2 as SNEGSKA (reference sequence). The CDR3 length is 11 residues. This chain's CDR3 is CSATGGYEQYF. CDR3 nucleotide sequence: TGCAGTGCTACGGGGGGGTACGAGCAGTACTTC.

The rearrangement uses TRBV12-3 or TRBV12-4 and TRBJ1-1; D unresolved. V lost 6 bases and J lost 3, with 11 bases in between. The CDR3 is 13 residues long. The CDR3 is CASSINRDTEAFF. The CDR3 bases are TGTGCCAGCAGCATTAATAGAGACACTGAAGCTTTCTTT.

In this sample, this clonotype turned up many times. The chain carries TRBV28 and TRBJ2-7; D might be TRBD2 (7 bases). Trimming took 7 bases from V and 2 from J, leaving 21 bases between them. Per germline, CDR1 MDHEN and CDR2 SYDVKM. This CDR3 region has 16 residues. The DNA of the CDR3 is TGTGCCAGCACCAAGGGGGGCGGGAGTTTTGCCTACGAGCAGTACTTC. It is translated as CASTKGGGSFAYEQYF.

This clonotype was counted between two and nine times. The DNA for the CDR3 is TGTGCCAGCAGCTTAAATCGGCTAGCGGGACCGACATATACGCAGTATTTT. Translating gives CASSLNRLAGPTYTQYF. V gene TRBV7-3 combines with J gene TRBJ2-3, with 9 bases lining up with TRBD2. V was pared by 1 base and J by 7 bases, with 12 bases of the junction left unmatched. Looked up from germline, CDR1 is SGHTA and CDR2 is FQGTGA. The CDR3 length is 17 residues.

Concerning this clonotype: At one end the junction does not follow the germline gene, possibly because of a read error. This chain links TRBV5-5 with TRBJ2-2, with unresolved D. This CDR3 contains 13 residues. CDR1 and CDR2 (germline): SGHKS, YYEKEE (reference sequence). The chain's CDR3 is CAISLALTGELFF. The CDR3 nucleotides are TGTGCCATCAGCTTGGCCCTCACCGGGGAGCTGTTTTTT.

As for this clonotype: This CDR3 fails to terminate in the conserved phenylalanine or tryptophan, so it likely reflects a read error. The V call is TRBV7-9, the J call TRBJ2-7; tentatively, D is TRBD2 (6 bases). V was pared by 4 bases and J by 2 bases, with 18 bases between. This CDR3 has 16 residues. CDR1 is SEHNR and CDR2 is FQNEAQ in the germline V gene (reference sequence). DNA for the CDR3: TGTGCCAGCAGCTCTGCCTCGGGACTGGGGACCTACGAGCAGTACCTC. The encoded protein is CASSSASGLGTYEQYL.

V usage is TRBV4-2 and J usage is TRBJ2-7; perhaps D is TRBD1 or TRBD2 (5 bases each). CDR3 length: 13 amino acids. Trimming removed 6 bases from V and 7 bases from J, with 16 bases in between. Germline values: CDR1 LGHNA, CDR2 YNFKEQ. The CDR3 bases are TGTGCCAGCAGTCCGGGACCTCCGATGGAGCAGTACTTC. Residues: CASSPGPPMEQYF.

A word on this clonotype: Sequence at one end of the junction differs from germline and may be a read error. CDR3 sequence (DNA): TGTGCCAGCAGTGAAGGGACAGGGGATAAGCACTTC. Protein: CASSEGTGDKHF. This rearrangement joins TRBV27 to TRBJ2-5; TRBD1 matches at 10 bases. In germline, CDR1 is MNHEY, CDR2 SMNVEV (reference sequence). The CDR3 has 12 residues.

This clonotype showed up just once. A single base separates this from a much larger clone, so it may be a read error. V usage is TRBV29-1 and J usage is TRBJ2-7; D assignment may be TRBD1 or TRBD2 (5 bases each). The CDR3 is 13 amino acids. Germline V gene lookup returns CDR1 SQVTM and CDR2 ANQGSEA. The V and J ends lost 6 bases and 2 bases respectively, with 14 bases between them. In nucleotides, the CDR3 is TGCAGCGTAACGCGGGTACAGGCCTACGAGCAGTACTTC. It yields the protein CSVTRVQAYEQYF.

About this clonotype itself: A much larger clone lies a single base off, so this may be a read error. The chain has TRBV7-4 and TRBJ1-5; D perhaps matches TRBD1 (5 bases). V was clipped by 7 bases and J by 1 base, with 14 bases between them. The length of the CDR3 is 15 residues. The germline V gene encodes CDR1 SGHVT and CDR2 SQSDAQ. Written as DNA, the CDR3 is TGTGCCAGCATCTTCAGGGAGGGAAGCAATCAGCCCCAGCATTTT. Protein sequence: CASIFREGSNQPQHF.

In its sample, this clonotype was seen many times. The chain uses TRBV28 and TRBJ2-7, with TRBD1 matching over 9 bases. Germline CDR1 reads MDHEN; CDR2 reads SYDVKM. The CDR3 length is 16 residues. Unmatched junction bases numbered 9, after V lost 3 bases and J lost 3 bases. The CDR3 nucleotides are TGTGCCAGCAGTTTTTCCGGGACAGGGAAAGACTACGAGCAGTACTTC. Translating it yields CASSFSGTGKDYEQYF. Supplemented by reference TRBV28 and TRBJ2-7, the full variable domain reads DVKVTQSSRYLVKRTGEKVFLECVQDMDHENMFWYRQDPGLGLRLIYFSYDVKMKEKGDIPEGYSVSREKKERFSLILESASTNQTSMYLCASSFSGTGKDYEQYFGPGTRLTVT.

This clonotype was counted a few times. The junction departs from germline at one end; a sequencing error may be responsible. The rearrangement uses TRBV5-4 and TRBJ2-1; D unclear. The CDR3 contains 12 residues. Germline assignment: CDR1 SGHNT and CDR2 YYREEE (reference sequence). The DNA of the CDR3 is TGTGCCAGCAGCAATCCTTGGAGTGAGCAATTCTTC. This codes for CASSNPWSEQFF.

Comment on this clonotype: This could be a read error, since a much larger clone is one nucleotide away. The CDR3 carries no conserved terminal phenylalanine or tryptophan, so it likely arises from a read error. The CDR3 protein is CASTTTNTEAFY. In nucleotides, the CDR3 is TGTGCCAGCACCACAACGAACACTGAAGCTTTCTAT. V gene TRBV12-3 or TRBV12-4 combines with J gene TRBJ1-1; D is undetermined. V gave up 7 bases and J gave up 1 base, with 7 bases separating them. The CDR3 contains 12 residues.

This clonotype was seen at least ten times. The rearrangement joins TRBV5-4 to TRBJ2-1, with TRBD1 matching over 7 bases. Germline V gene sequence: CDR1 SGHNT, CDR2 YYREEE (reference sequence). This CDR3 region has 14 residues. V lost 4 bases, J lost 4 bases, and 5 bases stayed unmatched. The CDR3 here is CASSRDSKYNEQFF. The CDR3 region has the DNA TGTGCCAGCAGCCGGGACAGTAAGTACAATGAGCAGTTCTTC.

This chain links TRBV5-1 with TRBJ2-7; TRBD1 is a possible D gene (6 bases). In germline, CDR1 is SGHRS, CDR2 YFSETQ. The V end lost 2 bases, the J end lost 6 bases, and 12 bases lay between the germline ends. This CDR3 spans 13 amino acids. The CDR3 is CASSLQGPSEQYF. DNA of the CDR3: TGCGCCAGCAGCTTACAGGGTCCGTCCGAGCAGTACTTC.

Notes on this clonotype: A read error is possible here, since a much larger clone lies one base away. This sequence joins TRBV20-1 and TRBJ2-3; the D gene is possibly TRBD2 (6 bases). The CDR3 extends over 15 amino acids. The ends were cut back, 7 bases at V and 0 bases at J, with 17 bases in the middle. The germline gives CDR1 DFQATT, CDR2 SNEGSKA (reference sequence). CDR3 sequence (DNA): TGCAGTGGCCCCTGGGGGGACGCTAGCACAGATACGCAGTATTTT. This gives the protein CSGPWGDASTDTQYF.

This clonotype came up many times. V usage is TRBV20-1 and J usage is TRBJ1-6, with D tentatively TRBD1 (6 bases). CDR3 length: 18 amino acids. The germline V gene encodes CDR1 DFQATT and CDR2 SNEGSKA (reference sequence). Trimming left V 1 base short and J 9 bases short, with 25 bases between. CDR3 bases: TGCAGTGCTAGAGTTCCCAGCGGGACCCAACCGACAGGTTCACCCCTCCACTTT. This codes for CSARVPSGTQPTGSPLHF.